This TCR beta chain was sequenced during a study of shared clonotypes between healthy human individuals. CD45RO-negative, CCR7-positively selected cells formed the naive CD8 fraction, excluding terminally differentiated effector memory CD45RA+ cells. Authors' analysis steps: Because ImmunoSEQ provided only junction sequences with no quality scores, the filtering differed. Profiled with immunoSEQ multiplex PCR; TCRdb holds only in-frame clones, not every one. V and J calls and clone size follow that table, whereas D and trimming were derived from the DNA. This sample has hundreds of thousands of clones, with approximately 96% found just once. This receptor was taken from a woman aged 30 to 39 in good health. Sequencing input: naive CD8+ T cells sorted from blood.

Written as DNA, the CDR3 is TGTGCCAGCAGTACACTAGTCACCGCACCCGGGGAGCTGTTTTTT. This translates into CASSTLVTAPGELFF. The chain carries TRBV27 and TRBJ2-2; tentatively, D is TRBD2 (5 bases). Per germline, CDR1 MNHEY and CDR2 SMNVEV (reference sequence). The CDR3 totals 15 residues. The V and J ends lost 5 bases and 6 bases respectively, with 16 bases between them.